Shown below are 30 T cell receptor beta chains from a single sample sequenced in a study of CD8+ T cells in alopecia areata. Sample treatment: oral pan-JAK inhibitor, 5-10 mg twice daily. In each case, RNA was isolated and then reverse transcribed into cDNA as the sequencing template. Clones were sequenced by immunoSEQ multiplex PCR, and TCRdb holds only the in-frame ones, with some missing. The profile shows about 300,000 clones, about three fifths of them singletons. The source material was CD4+ T cells sorted from blood, sampled at week 24, from a patient treated with tofacitinib. These receptors were obtained from a human donor with alopecia areata.

This chain links TRBV7-3 with TRBJ1-6; tentatively, D is TRBD1 (6 bases). The CDR3 is 14 amino acids. CDR1 and CDR2 (germline): SGHTA, FQGTGA. Trimming removed 4 bases at V and 7 bases at J, with 11 bases between. The CDR3 here is CASSSTGRNSPLHF. CDR3 in DNA: TGTGCCAGCAGCTCAACAGGGCGGAATTCACCCCTCCACTTT.

The chain joins TRBV11-2 to TRBJ1-2; a weak D match, TRBD1 (5 bases). The CDR3 is 14 residues long. The V and J ends lost 2 bases and 8 bases respectively, with 15 bases between them. CDR1 is SGHAT and CDR2 is FQNNGV in the germline V gene. The DNA of the CDR3 is TGTGCCAGCAGCTTAACTCAGGGTTCGACGGGCTACACCTTC. Protein sequence: CASSLTQGSTGYTF.

This clone was found a few times. V usage is TRBV9 and J usage is TRBJ2-5, with 11 bases matching TRBD1. This CDR3 is 15 amino acids long. The junction had 5 bases not matched to a gene; V was cut back by 3 bases and J by 4 bases. CDR1 and CDR2 (germline): SGDLS, YYNGEE. The CDR3: CASSETGTGGETQYF. The CDR3 nucleotides read TGTGCCAGCAGCGAAACCGGGACAGGGGGAGAGACCCAGTACTTC.

This sequence joins TRBV11-2 and TRBJ2-2; D is undetermined. The ends were cut back, 2 bases at V and 11 bases at J, with 9 bases in the middle. The germline V gene has CDR1 SGHAT and CDR2 FQNNGV. This CDR3 region has 12 residues. The CDR3 spells CASSLSEEELFF. The CDR3 bases are TGTGCCAGCAGCTTATCCGAGGAAGAGCTGTTTTTT.

About this clone: The sample holds other DNA sequences that translate to the same CDR3. The gene calls are TRBV30 and TRBJ1-2; no firm D call. This CDR3 comprises 13 residues. V lost 2 bases and J 1 base, leaving 8 bases between the germline ends. Germline loops: CDR1 GTSNPN, CDR2 SVGIG (reference sequence). Here the CDR3 reads CAWSLGSNYGYTF. The CDR3 region has the DNA TGTGCCTGGAGTTTGGGCAGTAACTATGGCTACACCTTC. The whole variable domain, remainder taken from reference TRBV30 and TRBJ1-2, is SQTIHQWPATLVQPVGSPLSLECTVEGTSNPNLYWYRQAAGRGLQLLFYSVGIGQISSEVPQNLSASRPQDRQFILSSKKLLLSDSGFYLCAWSLGSNYGYTFGSGTRLTVV.

This clone was found a few times. The gene calls are TRBV28 and TRBJ1-2; 7 positions agree with TRBD1. From germline, CDR1 is MDHEN and CDR2 SYDVKM. Trimming at V came to 6 bases and at J to 3 bases, leaving 7 bases not matched to a gene. The CDR3 runs to 14 residues. The CDR3 loop is CASSRDSAYYGYTF. CDR3 nucleotides: TGTGCCAGCAGCCGGGACAGCGCCTACTATGGCTACACCTTC.

The chain has TRBV29-1 and TRBJ2-3; maybe TRBD2 (6 bases). CDR1 is SQVTM and CDR2 is ANQGSEA in the germline V gene. Trimming removed 1 base at V and 0 bases at J, with 11 bases between. This CDR3 has 15 amino acids. The CDR3 loop is CSVEGGTPSTDTQYF. Here the CDR3 DNA reads TGCAGCGTTGAAGGAGGGACTCCGAGCACAGATACGCAGTATTTT.

The chain uses TRBV29-1 and TRBJ2-1; a possible D gene is TRBD2 (6 bases). With 3 bases removed from V and 4 bases from J, the gap between germline ends came to 7 bases. CDR1 is SQVTM, CDR2 ANQGSEA, per germline. The CDR3 consists of 12 residues. The CDR3, as DNA: TGCAGCGTTGACGGGGGATACAATGAGCAGTTCTTC. This translates into CSVDGGYNEQFF.

This chain joins TRBV7-8 and TRBJ2-5, with D perhaps TRBD1 or TRBD2 (5 bases each). Germline CDR1 and CDR2: SGHVS and FQNEAQ. Trimming took 1 base from V and 9 from J, leaving 12 bases between them. This CDR3 region has 13 residues. CDR3 sequence: CASSLVTVGAQYF. The CDR3 DNA reads TGTGCCAGCAGCTTAGTCACAGTGGGGGCCCAGTACTTC.

V is TRBV7-6 and J is TRBJ2-5; D not certain. The CDR3 is 13 residues long. Germline CDR1 and CDR2: SGHVS and FNYEAQ. Trimming took 4 bases from V and 4 from J, leaving 10 bases between them. CDR3 loop: CASSYSFAETQYF. Written as DNA, the CDR3 is TGTGCCAGCAGCTACAGTTTTGCAGAGACCCAGTACTTC.

This clone was seen only a few times. This rearrangement joins TRBV23-1 to TRBJ1-2; D remains unclear. TRBV23-1 carries the ORF label, with uncertain function. The CDR3 is 19 amino acids. The ends were cut back, 0 bases at V and 3 bases at J, with 23 bases in the middle. The CDR3 DNA is TGCGCCAGCAGTCAATCGGACGAGAACCCAACGATGGGTGACTATGGCTACACCTTC. Residues: CASSQSDENPTMGDYGYTF.

The chain combines TRBV2 with TRBJ2-3, with D maybe TRBD2 (5 bases). V was shortened by 3 bases and J by 4 bases, with 11 bases between the two germline ends. Germline CDR1 is SNHLY and CDR2 is FYNNEI. The CDR3 is 14 amino acids. CDR3 in DNA: TGTGCCAGCAGTGACATTTGGACTTCAGATACGCAGTATTTT. As protein: CASSDIWTSDTQYF.

The rearrangement links TRBV28 to TRBJ2-1; the D is unclear. The CDR3 is made up of 11 amino acids. V was shortened by 7 bases and J by 9 bases, with 10 bases between the two germline ends. Germline V gives CDR1 MDHEN, CDR2 SYDVKM. DNA for the CDR3: TGTGCCAGCAATATAGAAGTTGAGCAGTTCTTC. Translating gives CASNIEVEQFF.

This clone has just a few counts. V gene TRBV29-1 combines with J gene TRBJ2-4; a possible D gene is TRBD1 (6 bases). This CDR3 is built from 15 residues. V was cut by 0 bases and J by 1 base, with 10 bases left in between. Germline V gene data show CDR1 as SQVTM and CDR2 as ANQGSEA. CDR3 bases: TGCAGCGTTGAAGATCAGGGGTCGGCCAAAAACATTCAGTACTTC. It is translated as CSVEDQGSAKNIQYF.

The V call is TRBV2, the J call TRBJ2-5, with no clear D. Trimming stripped 5 bases from V and 5 bases from J, with 6 bases between. The CDR3 is 11 amino acids. Germline V gives CDR1 SNHLY, CDR2 FYNNEI. The DNA of the CDR3 is TGTGCCAGCAGTCGATATGAGACCCAGTACTTC. This codes for CASSRYETQYF.

This clone has just a few counts. V gene TRBV15 combines with J gene TRBJ1-1, with no clear D. The CDR3 spans 13 residues. Trimming stripped 0 bases from V and 5 bases from J, with 7 bases between. Germline V lookup: CDR1 LNHNV, CDR2 YYDKDF (reference sequence). This CDR3 is CATSRDPGTEAFF. The CDR3 DNA reads as TGTGCCACCAGCAGAGATCCGGGGACTGAAGCTTTCTTT.

The chain couples TRBV14 to TRBJ2-1, with TRBD2 matching over 8 bases. J was trimmed by 0 bases and V by 4 bases; bases with no gene match: 5. The CDR3 runs 16 residues. From germline, CDR1 is SGHDN and CDR2 FVKESK. DNA of the CDR3: TGTGCCAGCAGCCCTACTAGCGGCTTCTCCTACAATGAGCAGTTCTTC. This gives the protein CASSPTSGFSYNEQFF.

The V and J genes are TRBV11-2 and TRBJ2-1; 9 positions agree with TRBD2. Germline trimming cut 6 bases from V and 1 base from J; bases unmatched to any gene: 7. This CDR3 spans 16 amino acids. Germline CDR1 and CDR2: SGHAT and FQNNGV. CDR3 sequence: CASSQVAGGSYNEQFF. CDR3 sequence (DNA): TGTGCCAGCAGTCAGGTGGCGGGGGGGTCCTACAATGAGCAGTTCTTC.

The chain uses TRBV18 and TRBJ1-1; D uncertain. Between the trimmed V and J ends, which lost 4 bases and 8 bases, there was a span of 11 bases. This CDR3 spans 12 amino acids. Germline V CDR1 and CDR2: KGHSH, LQKENI. The CDR3 loop is CASSQREDEAFF. CDR3 nucleotide sequence: TGTGCCAGCTCACAACGGGAAGACGAAGCTTTCTTT.

There are a few counts of this clone. This sequence joins TRBV28 and TRBJ2-5, with D possibly TRBD2 on 5 matching bases. The V end was cut by 2 bases, the J end by 4 bases, with 8 bases between. Germline-derived CDR1 and CDR2 are MDHEN and SYDVKM. The CDR3 covers 13 residues. The CDR3 bases are TGTGCCAGCAGTTTAGGGCTAGCAGAGACCCAGTACTTC. Protein sequence: CASSLGLAETQYF.

The V gene is TRBV30, the J gene TRBJ1-2; the D gene is possibly TRBD1 (6 bases). Trimming removed 2 bases at V and 8 bases at J, with 18 bases between. The CDR3 totals 14 residues. Germline V gene lookup returns CDR1 GTSNPN and CDR2 SVGIG (reference sequence). CDR3 residues: CAWSTGHSEAGYTF. The CDR3 nucleotides are TGTGCCTGGAGTACGGGACACTCCGAAGCGGGCTACACCTTC.

This clone was found a few times. The V call is TRBV28, the J call TRBJ1-1; no clear D gene. V was shortened by 7 bases and J by 0 bases, with 9 bases between the two germline ends. This CDR3 region has 13 residues. Germline CDR1 reads MDHEN; CDR2 reads SYDVKM. The CDR3 DNA sequence: TGTGCCAGCACCCCCCTTGTGAACACTGAAGCTTTCTTT. The encoded protein is CASTPLVNTEAFF.

The chain carries TRBV9 and TRBJ2-1; no clear D gene. Germline V gives CDR1 SGDLS, CDR2 YYNGEE. The CDR3 spans 13 residues. Deletions cut 0 bases from V and 9 bases from J, with 10 bases between. The CDR3 coding sequence is TGTGCCAGCAGCGTAGGGGTTAGCACTGAGCAGTTCTTC. This gives the protein CASSVGVSTEQFF.

This chain connects TRBV29-1 to TRBJ1-3, with D maybe TRBD1 (6 bases). Germline lookup yields CDR1 SQVTM and CDR2 ANQGSEA. The V gene lost 6 bases and the J gene lost 2 bases, with 11 bases spanning the gap. The CDR3 covers 13 residues. The chain's CDR3 is CSVSGAAGNTIYF. CDR3 DNA: TGCAGCGTCTCAGGGGCGGCTGGAAACACCATATATTTT.

The chain uses TRBV9 and TRBJ2-1, with D perhaps assigned TRBD1 or TRBD2 (7 bases each). Trimming took 4 bases from V and 8 from J, leaving 22 bases between them. The germline V gene encodes CDR1 SGDLS and CDR2 YYNGEE. This CDR3 has 16 amino acids. The CDR3 DNA reads TGTGCCAGCAGCCCGAGGGGAGGGGGCGCCTGGGATGAGCAGTTCTTC. This gives the protein CASSPRGGGAWDEQFF.

This clone appeared a few times. The chain joins TRBV29-1 to TRBJ2-3; 11 nucleotides agree with TRBD1. The trim removed 5 bases at V and 10 bases at J, leaving 8 bases unmatched. There are 13 residues in the CDR3. Germline assignment: CDR1 SQVTM and CDR2 ANQGSEA. In DNA form, the CDR3 reads TGCAGCGTTCCGGGACAGGGGGGTTCGGCGCAGTATTTT. Its protein product is CSVPGQGGSAQYF.

The chain recombines TRBV7-3 with TRBJ2-1, with 8 positions matching TRBD1. The V segment lost 5 bases and the J segment 5 bases; nucleotides outside the gene matches: 5. In germline, CDR1 is SGHTA, CDR2 FQGTGA. The CDR3 extends over 14 amino acids. The CDR3: CASSLTGADNEQFF. In DNA form, the CDR3 reads TGTGCCAGCAGCCTGACAGGGGCGGACAATGAGCAGTTCTTC.

V is TRBV29-1 and J is TRBJ2-5, with TRBD2 as a possible D gene (7 bases). The CDR3 sequence is 15 residues long. The germline V gene has CDR1 SQVTM and CDR2 ANQGSEA. Deletions cut 3 bases from V and 4 bases from J, with 18 bases between. In DNA form, the CDR3 reads TGCAGCGTTGAGCCCACAAGGGGGGGCGTAGAGACCCAGTACTTC. As protein: CSVEPTRGGVETQYF.

The chain is built from TRBV5-1 and TRBJ1-6, with 7 positions matching TRBD1. CDR1 is SGHRS, CDR2 YFSETQ, per germline. This CDR3 comprises 14 residues. Germline trimming cut 4 bases from V and 8 bases from J; bases unmatched to any gene: 6. The chain's CDR3 is CASSPGQSYSPLHF. The CDR3 bases are TGCGCCAGCAGCCCGGGACAGAGCTATTCACCCCTCCACTTT. The entire variable domain, with the rest obtained from reference TRBV5-1 and TRBJ1-6, is as follows: KAGVTQTPRYLIKTRGQQVTLSCSPISGHRSVSWYQQTPGQGLQFLFEYFSETQRNKGNFPGRFSGRQFSNSRSEMNVSTLELGDSALYLCASSPGQSYSPLHFGNGTRLTVT.

The V call is TRBV27, the J call TRBJ1-6, with D unresolved. Between the trimmed V and J ends, which lost 6 bases and 9 bases, there was a span of 9 bases. Germline values: CDR1 MNHEY, CDR2 SMNVEV (reference sequence). The CDR3 has 12 residues. The DNA for the CDR3 is TGTGCCAGCAGAGCAGGCAGTTCACCCCTCCACTTT. Its translation is CASRAGSSPLHF.